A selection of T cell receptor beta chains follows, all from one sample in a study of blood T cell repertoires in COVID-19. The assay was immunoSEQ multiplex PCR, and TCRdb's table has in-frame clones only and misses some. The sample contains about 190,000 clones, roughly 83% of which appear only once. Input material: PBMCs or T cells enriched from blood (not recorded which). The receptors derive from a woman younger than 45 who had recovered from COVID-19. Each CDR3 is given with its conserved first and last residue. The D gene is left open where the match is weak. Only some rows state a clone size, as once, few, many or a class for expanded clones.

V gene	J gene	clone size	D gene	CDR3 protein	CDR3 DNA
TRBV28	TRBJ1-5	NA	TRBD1	CASSLGTGGMGNQPQHF	TGTGCCAGCAGTTTAGGGACAGGGGGCATGGGCAATCAGCCCCAGCATTTT
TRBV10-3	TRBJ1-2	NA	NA	CAIRGGNGYTF	TGTGCCATCAGAGGGGGTAATGGCTACACCTTC
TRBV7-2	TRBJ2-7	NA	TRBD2	CASSSLQTSGRHYEQYF	TGTGCCAGCAGCTCCCTCCAGACTAGCGGGAGGCACTACGAGCAGTACTTC
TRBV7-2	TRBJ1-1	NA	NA	CASSLRLQVNTEAFF	TGTGCCAGCAGCTTAAGGTTACAGGTGAACACTGAAGCTTTCTTT
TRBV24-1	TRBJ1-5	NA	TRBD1	CATSDRPGQGAGNQPQHF	TGTGCCACCAGTGACCGACCGGGACAGGGGGCCGGGAATCAGCCCCAGCATTTT
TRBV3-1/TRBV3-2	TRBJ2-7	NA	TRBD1	CASTPNPGGSYEQYF	TGTGCCAGCACCCCAAATCCAGGGGGCTCCTACGAGCAGTACTTC
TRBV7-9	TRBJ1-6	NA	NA	CASSSGQSISPLHF	TGTGCCAGCAGCTCTGGACAGTCTATTTCACCCCTCCACTTT
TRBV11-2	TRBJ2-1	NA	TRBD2	CASSLVLAGVNEQFF	TGTGCCAGCAGCCTGGTGCTAGCGGGAGTCAATGAGCAGTTCTTC
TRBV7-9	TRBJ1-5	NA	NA	CASSAQGNRGNQPQHF	TGTGCCAGCAGCGCCCAAGGAAACAGGGGCAATCAGCCCCAGCATTTT
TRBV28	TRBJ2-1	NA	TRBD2	CASSPSGGVYNEQFF	TGTGCCAGCAGCCCCAGCGGGGGGGTCTACAATGAGCAGTTCTTC
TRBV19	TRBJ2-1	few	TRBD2	CASRQRGGNEQFF	TGTGCCAGTAGACAGCGGGGGGGGAATGAGCAGTTCTTC
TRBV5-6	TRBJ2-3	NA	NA	CASSDTSFRGTDTQYF	TGTGCCAGCAGCGATACTTCCTTCCGGGGGACAGATACGCAGTATTTT
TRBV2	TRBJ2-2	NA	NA	CASSVDTTNTGELFF	TGTGCCAGCAGTGTGGACACAACGAACACCGGGGAGCTGTTTTTT
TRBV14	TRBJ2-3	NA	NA	CASSHRGTRTDTQYF	TGTGCCAGCAGCCATCGCGGGACCCGCACAGATACGCAGTATTTT
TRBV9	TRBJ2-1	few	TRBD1	CASSLGQGTNEQFF	TGTGCCAGCAGCCTAGGACAGGGTACCAATGAGCAGTTCTTC
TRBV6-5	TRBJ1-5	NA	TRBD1	CASSDRGRGQPQHF	TGTGCCAGCAGCGACAGGGGGCGGGGTCAGCCCCAGCATTTT
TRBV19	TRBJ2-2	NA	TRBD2	CASSIVSGGAVGELFF	TGTGCCAGTAGTATCGTAAGCGGGGGGGCCGTCGGGGAGCTGTTTTTT
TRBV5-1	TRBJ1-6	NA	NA	CASSSTSLGGGNSPLHF	TGCGCCAGCAGCTCGACTTCCTTGGGGGGTGGTAATTCACCCCTCCACTTT
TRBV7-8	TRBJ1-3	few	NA	CASKLGGGGNTIYF	TGTGCCAGCAAGCTAGGGGGGGGTGGAAACACCATATATTTT
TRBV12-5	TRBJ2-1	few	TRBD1	CASGGRTGAGNEQFF	TGTGCTAGTGGAGGCAGGACAGGGGCGGGGAATGAGCAGTTCTTC
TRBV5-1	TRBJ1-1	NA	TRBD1	CASSLRDSQLGAFF	TGCGCCAGCAGCTTACGGGACAGCCAGCTTGGAGCTTTCTTT
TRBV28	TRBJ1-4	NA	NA	CASSRVGGSNEKLFF	TGTGCCAGCAGTCGTGTGGGGGGATCTAATGAAAAACTGTTTTTT
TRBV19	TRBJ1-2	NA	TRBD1	CASSITGQGGYGYTF	TGTGCCAGTAGTATTACAGGACAGGGAGGCTATGGCTACACCTTC
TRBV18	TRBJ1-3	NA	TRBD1	CASSLNGQGNGNTIYF	TGTGCCAGCTCGCTGAACGGACAGGGGAATGGAAACACCATATATTTT